One sample yielded the 6 T cell receptor beta chains listed below, sequenced in a study of OX40 agonist ivuxolimab in advanced cancers. The method was immunoSEQ multiplex PCR; TCRdb's version includes in-frame clones alone and lacks a portion of them. The sample contains tens of thousands of clones, about 86% of which appear only once. Material: CD4+ or CD8+ T cells sorted from blood, obtained in a trial of the OX40 agonist ivuxolimab. The receptors were gathered from an adult with an advanced solid tumor such as melanoma, head and neck, liver or kidney cancer.

The genes are TRBV4-1 and TRBJ2-5, with 7 bases matching TRBD2. The V segment lost 4 bases and the J segment 5 bases; nucleotides outside the gene matches: 4. Germline values: CDR1 MGHRA, CDR2 YSYEKL. This CDR3 is built from 13 residues. DNA for the CDR3: TGCGCCAGCAGCCGGGAGGGTTGGGAGACCCAGTACTTC. Translated: CASSREGWETQYF.

On this clone itself: Other DNA sequences in the same sample also yield this CDR3. J is TRBJ2-2 and V is TRBV21-1. TRBV21-1 is a pseudogene. The CDR3 has 15 amino acids. Here the CDR3 reads CASSKGGSYTGELFF. CDR3 DNA sequence: TGTGCCAGCAGCAAAGGGGGTTCGTACACCGGGGAGCTGTTTTTT.

CDR3 sequence: CASIQGRTTGELFF. The CDR3 coding sequence is TGTGCCAGCATCCAGGGGCGAACCACCGGGGAGCTGTTTTTT. The genes are TRBV28 and TRBJ2-2, with D maybe TRBD1 (6 bases). Germline V gene sequence: CDR1 MDHEN, CDR2 SYDVKM. The CDR3 is 14 amino acids. V lost 7 bases to trimming and J lost 4 bases, with 13 bases between them.

The rearrangement joins TRBV25-1 to TRBJ1-4; tentatively, D is TRBD1 (5 bases). The CDR3 loop spans 15 amino acids. With 8 bases removed from V and 5 bases from J, the gap between germline ends came to 18 bases. Germline V gene lookup returns CDR1 MGHDK and CDR2 SYGVNS. In DNA form, the CDR3 reads TGTGCCAGCGCTGGGTTGACTGGGACGAATGAAAAACTGTTTTTT. Encoded protein: CASAGLTGTNEKLFF.

The chain recombines TRBV5-6 with TRBJ2-3; D may match TRBD1 or TRBD2 (5 bases each). CDR1 and CDR2 from the germline V gene are SGHDT and YYEEEE. There are 13 residues in the CDR3. V lost 2 bases and J 8 bases, leaving 12 bases between the germline ends. CDR3: CASSFIGAGTQYF. The CDR3 DNA reads TGTGCCAGCAGCTTTATCGGGGCTGGTACGCAGTATTTT.

This chain uses TRBV7-9 with TRBJ2-7, with unresolved D. The V gene lost 4 bases and the J gene lost 7 bases, with 8 bases spanning the gap. The CDR3 spans 11 residues. Germline V gene sequence: CDR1 SEHNR, CDR2 FQNEAQ (reference sequence). CDR3 nucleotides: TGTGCCAGCAGCTCCGGCCGGGAGCAGTACTTC. Its protein is CASSSGREQYF.